This is a list of T cell receptor beta chains from one sample in a study of T cells after somatic rescue of genetic block. The protocol was immunoSEQ multiplex PCR, while the TCRdb copy is restricted to in-frame clones and leaves out a portion. The sample lists tens of thousands of clones; 80% to 90% were seen once. The sequencing input was peripheral blood mononuclear cells (PBMCs). The receptors stem from a woman between 18 and 29 years old. The CDR3 runs from the conserved cysteine through the conserved F or W. The D gene is left open where the match is weak. Not every row has a clone size; where given, it reads once, few, many or a size class.

CDR3nt	CDR3aa	d_gene	abundance	v_gene	j_gene
TGTGCCAGCAGTTTGCGAGACAGGGGTTTGGACGAGCAGTACTTC	CASSLRDRGLDEQYF	TRBD1	-	TRBV27	TRBJ2-7
TGTGCCAGCAGGTCGAGGGTCGCGAACACCGGGGAGCTGTTTTTT	CASRSRVANTGELFF	-	once	TRBV7-2	TRBJ2-2
TGTGCCAGCAGTTTATCCCAGGGAGCGGGATATTCAGATACGCAGTATTTT	CASSLSQGAGYSDTQYF	TRBD2	-	TRBV27	TRBJ2-3
TGTGCCAGCAGCGTAGGGACAGGCATCGATCAGCCCCAGCATTTT	CASSVGTGIDQPQHF	TRBD1	-	TRBV9	TRBJ1-5
TGTGCCAGCAGCGCCGGACAGGGACTGGGAGCGGGAGTAGCGACTGAGCAGTTCTTC	CASSAGQGLGAGVATEQFF	-	-	TRBV7-9	TRBJ2-1
TGCGCCAGCAGCCCCGGAGGACTAGTAGAGAGGGCAGATACGCAGTATTTT	CASSPGGLVERADTQYF	TRBD2	-	TRBV5-1	TRBJ2-3
TGTGCCAGCAGCTCCGCCCAGGGGGGGATAGGCCATACGCAGTATTTT	CASSSAQGGIGHTQYF	-	-	TRBV7-3	TRBJ2-3
TGTGCCAGCAGCGCTAGATTATTTTCGGACACCGGGGAGCTGTTTTTT	CASSARLFSDTGELFF	-	-	TRBV11-2	TRBJ2-2
TGTGCCAGCAGCTTGACAGGCCCCGGGAGGGACACCATATATTTT	CASSLTGPGRDTIYF	-	-	TRBV11-3	TRBJ1-3
TGTGCCAGCAGCCTCAGACTAGCGGATACCGACGAGCAGTACTTC	CASSLRLADTDEQYF	TRBD2	-	TRBV11-3	TRBJ2-7
TGCGCCAGCAGCTTGGTCGGTAGCGGGCTCGGGGGTGAGCAGTTCTTC	CASSLVGSGLGGEQFF	TRBD2	-	TRBV5-1	TRBJ2-1
TGTGCCAGCAGTTTAGCGCATCAGCCCCAGCATTTT	CASSLAHQPQHF	-	-	TRBV28	TRBJ1-5
TGTGCCAGCTCACCACAGTCAGGGGAGGGGACTGAAGCTTTCTTT	CASSPQSGEGTEAFF	-	-	TRBV18	TRBJ1-1
TGTGCCAGCAGCTCCCAAGGGGGGGACACTGAAGCTTTCTTT	CASSSQGGDTEAFF	-	few	TRBV7-8	TRBJ1-1
TGTGCTAGCAGCTTAGCGGGGACAGGGGAAGAGACCCAGTACTTC	CASSLAGTGEETQYF	TRBD1	-	TRBV7-7	TRBJ2-5
TGTGCCAGTAGTACCCAGCTCGGCCCCGACTATTCGCAGTACTTC	CASSTQLGPDYSQYF	-	-	TRBV19	TRBJ2-7
TGTGCCTGGAGTCGCAGGGCAGATCAGCCCCAGCATTTT	CAWSRRADQPQHF	-	-	TRBV30	TRBJ1-5
TGTGCCAGCAGCTTAGCGGGGGTTAATGAGCAGTTCTTC	CASSLAGVNEQFF	-	-	TRBV11-2	TRBJ2-1
TGTGCCAGCAGCCAAGGAGTTGAGCAGTACTTC	CASSQGVEQYF	-	-	TRBV14	TRBJ2-7
TGCGCCAGCAGGCAGGGGGCAGGGACTGAAGCTTTCTTT	CASRQGAGTEAFF	TRBD1	-	TRBV5-1	TRBJ1-1
TGTGCCAGCAGTTCGACAGGGGGCCTGTTAAATGAAAAACTGTTTTTT	CASSSTGGLLNEKLFF	TRBD1	-	TRBV27	TRBJ1-4
TGTGCCAGCAGCGCCACTAGCGGGGGCCTCTCCCGGCGGAGCTCCTACAATGAGCAGTTCTTC	CASSATSGGLSRRSSYNEQFF	TRBD2	-	TRBV2	TRBJ2-1
TGTGCCTGGAGTGGTGCGGGGGCCCAGGGTCAGCCCCAGCATTTT	CAWSGAGAQGQPQHF	-	-	TRBV30	TRBJ1-5
TGCAGCGTCTGCAGGGACGCAACTAATGAAAAACTGTTTTTT	CSVCRDATNEKLFF	-	-	TRBV29-1	TRBJ1-4
TGTGCCAGCAGTTCGGAGGCGCCATCCTACGAGCAGTACTTC	CASSSEAPSYEQYF	-	-	TRBV27	TRBJ2-7
TGTGCCAGCAGTTTCCCAGGCCCTAGCCGGGAGACCCAGTACTTC	CASSFPGPSRETQYF	-	-	TRBV28	TRBJ2-5
TGTGCCAGCAGTTTCACCCAAGAGACCCAGTACTTC	CASSFTQETQYF	-	-	TRBV27	TRBJ2-5
TGCAGCGTTGAAAAGGGCACGACAGGGGGCGGCGAGACCCAGTACTTC	CSVEKGTTGGGETQYF	TRBD1	-	TRBV29-1	TRBJ2-5
TGCGCCAGCAGCTTGGATCCCGTGGCAGGGGGGACAGATACGCAGTATTTT	CASSLDPVAGGTDTQYF	-	-	TRBV5-1	TRBJ2-3
TGTGCCAGCAGCGGGGGCGGTAATGAAAAACTGTTTTTT	CASSGGGNEKLFF	-	-	TRBV9	TRBJ1-4
TGCGCCAGCAGCAGGACAGGGGTTAATTCACCCCTCCACTTT	CASSRTGVNSPLHF	TRBD1	-	TRBV5-1	TRBJ1-6
TGTGCCAGTAGGGAGCGGGTCCGCTCTGGGGCCAACGTCCTGACTTTC	CASRERVRSGANVLTF	-	-	TRBV19	TRBJ2-6
TGTGCCAGCAGCTTATCGAGGGAGAGCTATGGCTACACCTTC	CASSLSRESYGYTF	-	-	TRBV5-5	TRBJ1-2
TGTGCCAGCAGTGAGAGGGGGCCGAACACTGAAGCTTTCTTT	CASSERGPNTEAFF	TRBD1	-	TRBV2	TRBJ1-1
TGTGCCAGCAGCTTCCTCCGGGACAGGGGGGATGGCTACACCTTC	CASSFLRDRGDGYTF	TRBD1	-	TRBV7-2	TRBJ1-2
TGTGCCAGCAGCTTAGGGGTTGAGCAGTTCTTC	CASSLGVEQFF	-	-	TRBV11-2	TRBJ2-1
TGTGCCAGCAGCTTGGGAACTCTTCGGACAACCGACGACTATGGCTACACCTTC	CASSLGTLRTTDDYGYTF	-	-	TRBV5-4	TRBJ1-2
TGCAGCGTTTACGACTGGGCCCGGGGGAACACTGAAGCTTTCTTT	CSVYDWARGNTEAFF	-	-	TRBV29-1	TRBJ1-1
TGTGCCAGCGCACTGGGAGGGGTCGACACCGGGGAGCTGTTTTTT	CASALGGVDTGELFF	TRBD2	-	TRBV11-3	TRBJ2-2
TGTGCCAGCAGTGATGAGCCGTTTAGCAATCAGCCCCAGCATTTT	CASSDEPFSNQPQHF	-	-	TRBV6-1	TRBJ1-5
TGCGCCAGCAGCTTGGGGACTAGCGGGAAGTACAATGAGCAGTTCTTC	CASSLGTSGKYNEQFF	TRBD2	-	TRBV5-1	TRBJ2-1
TGTGCCAGCAGCTTAGTGGTAGATACGCAGTATTTT	CASSLVVDTQYF	-	-	TRBV11-2	TRBJ2-3
TGTGCCAGCTCATCGTACCAAGAGACCCAGTACTTC	CASSSYQETQYF	-	once	TRBV18	TRBJ2-5
TGTGCCAGCAGCCTGGAGACGTACGGCGAGCAGTACTTC	CASSLETYGEQYF	-	-	TRBV27	TRBJ2-7
TGTGCCACAAAGCGGGAGGTCGGGGGCTACAATGAGCAGTTCTTC	CATKREVGGYNEQFF	TRBD2	-	TRBV10-3	TRBJ2-1
TGTGCCAGCAGCCCGTGGGGTGCAGGGGCCTACTCTGGAAACACCATATATTTT	CASSPWGAGAYSGNTIYF	-	-	TRBV7-9	TRBJ1-3
TGTGCCACCAGCAGAGAAGCGGGAGGGCCAGATACGCAGTATTTT	CATSREAGGPDTQYF	TRBD2	few	TRBV15	TRBJ2-3
TGTGCCACCAGCAGAGGCCGGGACAGGTCATACAATGAGCAGTTCTTC	CATSRGRDRSYNEQFF	TRBD1	-	TRBV15	TRBJ2-1
TGTGCCTGGAGTGCCGGGACAGGGTGGGCTGGCAATCAGCCCCAGCATTTT	CAWSAGTGWAGNQPQHF	TRBD1	few	TRBV30	TRBJ1-5